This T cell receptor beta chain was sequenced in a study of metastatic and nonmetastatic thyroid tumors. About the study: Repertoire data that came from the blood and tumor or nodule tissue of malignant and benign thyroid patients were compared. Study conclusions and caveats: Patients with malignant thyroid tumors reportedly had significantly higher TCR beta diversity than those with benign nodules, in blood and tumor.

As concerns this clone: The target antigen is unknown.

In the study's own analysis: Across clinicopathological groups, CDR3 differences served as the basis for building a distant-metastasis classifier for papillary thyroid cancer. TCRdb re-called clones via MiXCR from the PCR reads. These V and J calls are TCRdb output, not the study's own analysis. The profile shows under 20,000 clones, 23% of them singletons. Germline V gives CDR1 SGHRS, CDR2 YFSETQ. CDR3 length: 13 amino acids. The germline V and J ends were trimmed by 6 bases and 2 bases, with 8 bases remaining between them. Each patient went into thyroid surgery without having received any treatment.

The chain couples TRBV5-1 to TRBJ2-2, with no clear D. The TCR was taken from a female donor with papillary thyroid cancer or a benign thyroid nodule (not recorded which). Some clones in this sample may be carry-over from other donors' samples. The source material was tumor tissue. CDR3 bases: TGCGCCAGCATCTTTGACAACACCGGGGAGCTGTTTTTT. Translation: CASIFDNTGELFF.